This is a list of T cell receptor beta chains from one sample in a study of blood T cells in healthy people across ages. TCRdb re-called the 5' RACE reads through MiXCR, storing one row per CDR3 protein. Here the sample spans about 650,000 distinct CDR3 sequences, roughly half being singletons. The material sequenced was blood. The receptor source for this set is a woman aged 80 or older in good health. The CDR3 runs from the conserved cysteine through the conserved F or W. The order of the fields is D gene, clone size, V gene, J gene, CDR3 protein, CDR3 DNA. D genes are given only for firm matches. Part of the rows lack a size; the others show once, few, many or a class for expanded clones.

>-|-|TRBV7-2|TRBJ1-2
CASSLVGGNDGYTF
TGTGCCAGCAGCTTAGTGGGGGGGAACGATGGCTACACCTTC
>-|-|TRBV12-3/TRBV12-4|TRBJ2-3
CASRVVPDTQYF
TGTGCCAGCAGAGTAGTACCAGATACGCAGTATTTT
>-|-|TRBV2|TRBJ2-1
CASSEAEYNEQFF
TGTGCCAGCAGTGAAGCAGAATACAATGAGCAGTTCTTC
>-|few|TRBV12-3/TRBV12-4|TRBJ2-3
CASSFFSVNTDTQYF
TGTGCCAGCAGTTTTTTCAGCGTAAACACAGATACGCAGTATTTT
>TRBD2|many|TRBV2|TRBJ2-1
CASGTRGEQFF
TGTGCCAGCGGGACTAGGGGTGAGCAGTTCTTC
>-|-|TRBV27|TRBJ2-7
CASSRGYNEQYF
TGTGCCAGCAGTCGGGGGTACAATGAGCAGTACTTC
>-|few|TRBV20-1|TRBJ1-2
CSAREAGLGYTF
TGCAGTGCTAGAGAGGCAGGGCTGGGCTACACCTTC
>-|many|TRBV20-1|TRBJ1-5
CSAPDGWNQPQHF
TGCAGTGCACCGGACGGGTGGAATCAGCCCCAGCATTTT
>-|-|TRBV11-2|TRBJ2-5
CASSLVGQGRETQYF
TGTGCCAGCAGCTTAGTAGGGCAGGGGCGGGAGACCCAGTACTTC
>-|-|TRBV7-2|TRBJ2-1
CASSNTGTTYNEQFF
TGTGCCAGCAGCAACACCGGGACCACCTACAATGAGCAGTTCTTC
>-|-|TRBV7-9|TRBJ2-7
CAGSLVLRGRRANSYEQYF
TGTGCCGGCAGCTTAGTGTTACGGGGTCGGAGGGCGAACTCCTACGAGCAGTACTTC
>-|-|TRBV3-1|TRBJ1-1
CASSPSGRGEAFF
TGTGCCAGCAGCCCCTCCGGGCGGGGAGAAGCTTTCTTT
>-|once|TRBV6-5|TRBJ2-3
CASGYGSNADTQYF
TGTGCCAGCGGTTACGGGTCAAACGCAGATACGCAGTATTTT
>-|few|TRBV30|TRBJ2-3
CAWSRPAGGTDTQYF
TGTGCCTGGAGTAGGCCAGCGGGTGGTACAGATACGCAGTATTTT
>-|-|TRBV6-4|TRBJ2-6
CASSEGWSGANVLTF
TGTGCCAGCAGTGAAGGCTGGTCTGGGGCCAACGTCCTGACTTTC
>TRBD2|many|TRBV20-1|TRBJ2-1
CSARKPGLADNEQFF
TGCAGTGCTAGAAAACCGGGACTAGCGGACAATGAGCAGTTCTTC
>-|-|TRBV10-3|TRBJ1-4
CAISTSGGAGMEKLFF
TGTGCCATCAGTACCTCGGGCGGGGCGGGTATGGAAAAACTGTTTTTT
>-|many|TRBV5-1|TRBJ2-4
CASSWTQVYEGQSTKNIQYF
TGCGCCAGCAGCTGGACCCAGGTGTATGAAGGACAGTCTACCAAAAACATTCAGTACTTC
>TRBD1|-|TRBV9|TRBJ2-7
CASSVVGTGPYEQYF
TGTGCCAGCAGCGTAGTTGGGACAGGGCCCTACGAGCAGTACTTC
>-|many|TRBV20-1|TRBJ2-7
CSARTDPTYEQYF
TGCAGTGCCCGTACGGATCCTACCTACGAGCAGTACTTC
>-|-|TRBV29-1|TRBJ2-7
CSVTGTQSYEQYF
TGCAGCGTCACCGGGACTCAGTCATACGAGCAGTACTTC
>-|-|TRBV5-1|TRBJ2-7
CASSLAASKQYF
TGCGCCAGCAGCTTGGCAGCCAGTAAGCAGTACTTC
>TRBD2|-|TRBV2|TRBJ2-1
CASSAQREPYNEQFF
TGTGCCAGCAGCGCTCAGCGGGAGCCCTACAATGAGCAGTTCTTC
>TRBD2|few|TRBV6-6|TRBJ2-1
CASSAPGEGRDKEQFF
TGTGCCAGCAGTGCACCGGGGGAGGGGCGAGACAAGGAGCAGTTCTTC
>TRBD1|-|TRBV27|TRBJ1-2
CASSTRGANYGYTF
TGTGCCAGCAGTACCAGGGGGGCTAACTATGGCTACACCTTC
>-|few|TRBV4-1|TRBJ1-1
CASSQVARNTEAFF
TGCGCCAGCAGCCAAGTTGCCAGGAACACTGAAGCTTTCTTT
>-|-|TRBV12-5|TRBJ2-5
CASGWVTGETQYF
TGTGCTAGTGGTTGGGTAACGGGGGAGACCCAGTACTTC
>-|once|TRBV20-1|TRBJ2-3
CSARDPQADTQYF
TGCAGTGCTAGAGATCCTCAGGCAGATACGCAGTATTTT
>-|-|TRBV5-6|TRBJ2-7
CASSSIMYEQYF
TGTGCCAGCAGCTCGATCATGTACGAGCAGTACTTC
>-|-|TRBV3-1|TRBJ2-7
CASSQQQNSYNEQYF
TGTGCCAGCAGCCAACAACAAAACTCCTACAATGAGCAGTACTTC
>-|once|TRBV12-3/TRBV12-4|TRBJ2-3
CANSPSGSGDTQYF
TGTGCCAACAGTCCGTCGGGTTCTGGAGATACGCAGTATTTT
>TRBD1|-|TRBV9|TRBJ2-5
CASSAGTGRTVQYF
TGTGCCAGCAGCGCCGGGACAGGGAGAACCGTGCAGTACTTC
>TRBD1|-|TRBV15|TRBJ2-7
CATSREGTVGSYEQYF
TGTGCCACCAGCAGAGAGGGGACAGTGGGATCCTACGAGCAGTACTTC
>-|many|TRBV28|TRBJ2-1
CASAGGRRSSYNEQFF
TGTGCCAGCGCCGGCGGGCGTCGTAGCTCCTACAATGAGCAGTTCTTC
>TRBD1|many|TRBV6-4|TRBJ2-2
CASSGTGATGELFF
TGTGCCAGCAGCGGGACAGGGGCTACCGGGGAGCTGTTTTTT
>TRBD2|-|TRBV7-6|TRBJ2-1
CANSLASGSEQFF
TGTGCCAACAGCTTAGCTAGCGGGAGTGAGCAGTTCTTC
>TRBD1|-|TRBV20-1|TRBJ1-4
CSTQGSNEKLFF
TGCAGTACACAGGGGTCTAATGAAAAACTGTTTTTT
>TRBD2|many|TRBV11-2|TRBJ2-1
CASSLVGGRGNEQFF
TGTGCCAGCAGCTTGGTGGGGGGGAGGGGCAATGAGCAGTTCTTC
>-|-|TRBV5-6|TRBJ1-1
CASSLVVRNTEAFF
TGTGCCAGCAGCTTGGTTGTCCGAAACACTGAAGCTTTCTTT
>-|-|TRBV7-2|TRBJ1-2
CASSRSQGYGYTF
TGTGCCAGCAGCCGATCACAGGGTTATGGCTACACCTTC
>TRBD2|many|TRBV9|TRBJ2-3
CASSVGLAGGTDTQYF
TGTGCCAGCAGCGTAGGACTAGCGGGGGGCACAGATACGCAGTATTTT
>TRBD2|-|TRBV28|TRBJ2-6
CASSLAGAPSRANVLTF
TGTGCCAGCAGTCTAGCGGGAGCTCCCTCTAGGGCCAACGTCCTGACTTTC
>TRBD1|-|TRBV2|TRBJ2-7
CASSGDRGTVEQYF
TGTGCCAGCAGTGGGGACAGGGGAACCGTCGAGCAGTACTTC
>TRBD1|-|TRBV12-3/TRBV12-4|TRBJ1-4
CASSFEGQGEKLFF
TGTGCCAGCAGTTTCGAGGGACAGGGCGAAAAACTGTTTTTT
>-|-|TRBV11-2|TRBJ2-5
CASSLGPNGGETQYF
TGTGCCAGCAGCTTAGGGCCTAATGGTGGGGAGACCCAGTACTTC
>-|-|TRBV9|TRBJ1-2
CASSESPTGTGDWGYTF
TGTGCCAGCAGCGAGTCCCCAACCGGGACGGGGGACTGGGGCTACACCTTC
>-|-|TRBV20-1|TRBJ2-7
CSARPYEEQYF
TGCAGTGCTAGACCGTACGAGGAGCAGTACTTC
>TRBD2|many|TRBV6-2/TRBV6-3|TRBJ2-3
CAGRTSATDTQYF
TGTGCCGGTCGGACTAGCGCTACAGATACGCAGTATTTT
>TRBD2|-|TRBV3-1|TRBJ2-3
CASSQDTSGSTDTQYF
TGTGCCAGCAGCCAAGATACTAGCGGTAGCACAGATACGCAGTATTTT
>TRBD1|-|TRBV5-1|TRBJ2-1
CASSSTGTECNEQFF
TGCGCCAGCAGCTCTACCGGGACAGAGTGCAATGAGCAGTTCTTC
>TRBD2|-|TRBV2|TRBJ2-3
CASSETSGRLTDTQYF
TGTGCCAGCAGTGAAACGAGCGGGAGGCTCACAGATACGCAGTATTTT
>-|many|TRBV7-9|TRBJ2-7
CASSLPPRSLSYEQYF
TGTGCCAGCAGCTTACCCCCGCGTTCTCTCTCCTACGAGCAGTACTTC
>-|-|TRBV4-3|TRBJ2-7
CASSQDRMVNGEQYF
TGCGCCAGCAGCCAAGACAGGATGGTAAACGGCGAGCAGTACTTC
>-|-|TRBV28|TRBJ2-4
CATSPTEAKNIQYF
TGTGCCACCAGCCCGACAGAAGCCAAAAACATTCAGTACTTC
>TRBD2|-|TRBV20-1|TRBJ2-5
CSAEGGLAGEQETQYF
TGCAGTGCTGAGGGGGGACTAGCGGGAGAACAAGAGACCCAGTACTTC